Listed below are T cell receptor beta chains from one sample, sequenced in a study of identical twins. TCRdb recomputed calls from the 5' RACE reads with MiXCR, one row per CDR3 protein. Of nearly 900,000 distinct CDR3 sequences in the sample, about 12% were seen once. This sample was shared with a second study, whose subject was yellow fever vaccine responses in identical twins.

Source material: PBMCs. These receptor sequences come from a woman younger than 30 in good health. CDR3s include the opening cysteine and the closing phenylalanine or tryptophan. Each record gives: clone size, D gene, V gene, J gene, CDR3 protein, CDR3 DNA. A D gene is named only where the DNA matches it firmly. A row's size may be missing; if present it is once, few, many or a size class.

clone size: once
D gene: -
V gene: TRBV10-2
J gene: TRBJ2-5
CDR3 protein: CASSVLTRMETQYF
CDR3 DNA: TGCGCCAGCAGCGTCTTGACTAGGATGGAGACCCAGTACTTC

clone size: -
D gene: TRBD1
V gene: TRBV5-1
J gene: TRBJ1-1
CDR3 protein: CASSFSTGTVNTEAFF
CDR3 DNA: TGCGCCAGCAGCTTTTCGACAGGGACGGTAAACACTGAAGCTTTCTTT

clone size: many
D gene: -
V gene: TRBV7-9
J gene: TRBJ2-7
CDR3 protein: CASSLQVTYEQYF
CDR3 DNA: TGTGCCAGCAGCTTACAGGTTACCTACGAGCAGTACTTC

clone size: few
D gene: -
V gene: TRBV28
J gene: TRBJ1-4
CDR3 protein: CASSLREGKLFF
CDR3 DNA: TGTGCCAGCAGTTTACGGGAGGGAAAACTGTTTTTT

clone size: many
D gene: -
V gene: TRBV5-1
J gene: TRBJ1-1
CDR3 protein: CASSLKGPPGPEAFF
CDR3 DNA: TGCGCCAGCAGCCTCAAGGGGCCCCCGGGCCCTGAAGCTTTCTTT

clone size: -
D gene: -
V gene: TRBV20-1
J gene: TRBJ1-1
CDR3 protein: CSARGRQMNTEAFF
CDR3 DNA: TGCAGTGCTAGAGGTAGACAGATGAACACTGAAGCTTTCTTT

clone size: few
D gene: TRBD2
V gene: TRBV5-1
J gene: TRBJ2-2
CDR3 protein: CASSSGLAGGPGGELFF
CDR3 DNA: TGCGCCAGCAGCTCCGGACTAGCGGGAGGGCCCGGCGGGGAGCTGTTTTTT

clone size: -
D gene: TRBD1
V gene: TRBV7-9
J gene: TRBJ2-3
CDR3 protein: CATQDRYTDTQYF
CDR3 DNA: TGTGCCACCCAGGACAGGTACACAGATACGCAGTATTTT

clone size: -
D gene: TRBD2
V gene: TRBV20-1
J gene: TRBJ2-4
CDR3 protein: CSALRDGGLLAKNIQYF
CDR3 DNA: TGCAGTGCTCTCCGGGACGGGGGGTTACTAGCCAAAAACATTCAGTACTTC

clone size: -
D gene: TRBD2
V gene: TRBV20-1
J gene: TRBJ2-1
CDR3 protein: CSARTGGPVTEQFF
CDR3 DNA: TGCAGTGCTAGGACGGGAGGGCCCGTGACTGAGCAGTTCTTC

clone size: many
D gene: -
V gene: TRBV12-3/TRBV12-4
J gene: TRBJ2-1
CDR3 protein: CASTARGGNEQFF
CDR3 DNA: TGTGCCAGCACCGCTAGGGGAGGCAATGAGCAGTTCTTC

clone size: -
D gene: -
V gene: TRBV15
J gene: TRBJ2-4
CDR3 protein: CATSRWGQGTVIQYF
CDR3 DNA: TGTGCCACCAGCAGATGGGGGCAGGGTACGGTCATTCAGTACTTC